This record covers a single TCR beta chain. Its antigen remains unidentified. Germline V gene lookup returns CDR1 LGHNA and CDR2 YNFKEQ. CDR3 length equals 18 residues. Trimming took 2 bases from V and 0 from J; bases not matched to a gene: 8. This entry comes from a study of response to subunit inactivated influenza vaccine. Study observations and caveats: The study's authors posited that every seasonal influenza vaccination enlists few new T cells.

Using its own MiXCR run on the RT-PCR reads, TCRdb lists one record per CDR3 protein. The sample holds hundreds of thousands of distinct CDR3 sequences; about 25% are singletons and the top ten take 1.9%. This TCR came from a man aged 45-65 years who received an inactivated influenza vaccine. The sample consisted of CD4+ T cells sorted from PBMCs, taken around 5 days after vaccination. V gene TRBV4-2 combines with J gene TRBJ2-2; 8 bases align to TRBD2. CDR3 amino acids: CASSQRSGGAANTGELFF. The CDR3 coding sequence is TGTGCCAGCAGCCAACGCAGCGGGGGAGCGGCGAACACCGGGGAGCTGTTTTTT.